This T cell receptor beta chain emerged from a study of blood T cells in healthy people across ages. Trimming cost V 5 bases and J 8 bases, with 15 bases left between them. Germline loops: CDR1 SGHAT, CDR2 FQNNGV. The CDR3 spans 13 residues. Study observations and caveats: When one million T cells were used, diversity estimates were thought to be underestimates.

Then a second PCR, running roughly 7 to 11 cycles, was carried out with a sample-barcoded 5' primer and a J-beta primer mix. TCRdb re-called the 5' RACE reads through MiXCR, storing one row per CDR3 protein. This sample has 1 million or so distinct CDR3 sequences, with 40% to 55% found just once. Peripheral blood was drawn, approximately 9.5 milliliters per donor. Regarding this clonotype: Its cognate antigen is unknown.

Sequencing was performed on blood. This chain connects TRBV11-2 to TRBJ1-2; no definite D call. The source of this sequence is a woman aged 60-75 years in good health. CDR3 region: CASSHSIGRGYTF. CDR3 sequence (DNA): TGTGCCAGCAGCCACTCCATCGGGCGGGGCTACACCTTC.